Included here is one TCR beta chain sequence, with context. Its antigen is not identified. The source of the sample is a study of T-cell memory formation after mild COVID-19. Study details: TCR clustering was largely donor specific. The study, taken as a whole, reports: From day 15 to 85, contracting clones were balanced between CD4 and CD8, whereas later expanders leaned toward CD4+. Contracting CD4+ clones lay largely in CM and EM, with CD8+ ones residing in EMRA. Second-wave clones reaching peak frequency on day 37 lacked confirmed SARS-CoV-2 specificity.

In TCRdb, the 5' RACE reads were re-called with MiXCR into one record per CDR3 protein. The profile shows roughly 240,000 distinct CDR3 sequences, approximately 15% of them singletons. The source of this sequence is an adult woman who had mild COVID-19 (a few samples of this study predate the infection). Cell type and time point are not known. Sequencing was performed on PBMCs or a T cell subset sorted from them (not recorded which).

The CDR3 coding sequence is TGCAGCGTACGACGAGATACATCCTACGAGCAGTACTTC. Its protein product is CSVRRDTSYEQYF. J is TRBJ2-7 and V is TRBV29-1, with D uncertain. Trimming pared 6 bases from V and 1 base from J, leaving 13 bases between. From germline, CDR1 is SQVTM and CDR2 ANQGSEA. The CDR3 extends over 13 amino acids.